Listed below are T cell receptor beta chains from one sample, sequenced in a study of control samples from healthy donors and cancer patients. Using immunoSEQ multiplex PCR, the repertoire was profiled, and TCRdb retains in-frame clones only, with some absent. The sample has some 87,000 clones, roughly 91% seen once; the top ten hold around a sixth. The specimen sequenced was blood. Receptor source: a man aged 25 to 40 in good health. The CDR3 runs from the conserved cysteine through the conserved F or W. Fields, in order: V gene, J gene, CDR3 protein.

V gene: TRBV10-3; J gene: TRBJ1-5; CDR3 protein: CALKTPGDQPQHF
V gene: TRBV11-3; J gene: TRBJ2-1; CDR3 protein: CASSHPRRLAGGSYNEQFF
V gene: TRBV10-3; J gene: TRBJ2-2; CDR3 protein: CAISESGRGPRGTGELFF
V gene: TRBV19; J gene: TRBJ1-2; CDR3 protein: CVSGPDHYGYTF
V gene: TRBV7-9; J gene: TRBJ2-5; CDR3 protein: CASSLEVIQETQYF
V gene: TRBV4-1; J gene: TRBJ1-5; CDR3 protein: CASSQEFDFYSSNQPQHF
V gene: TRBV4-2; J gene: TRBJ1-6; CDR3 protein: CASSQDESSYNSPLHF
V gene: TRBV7-2; J gene: TRBJ2-7; CDR3 protein: CASSFGQGSYEQYF
V gene: TRBV4-2; J gene: TRBJ1-1; CDR3 protein: CASSQEAGALTEAFF
V gene: TRBV2; J gene: TRBJ2-7; CDR3 protein: CASSDGVGRGAEQYF
V gene: TRBV2; J gene: TRBJ2-5; CDR3 protein: CASRRQGLQETQYF
V gene: TRBV5-1; J gene: TRBJ2-5; CDR3 protein: CASSLAETQYF
V gene: TRBV12-3/TRBV12-4; J gene: TRBJ1-1; CDR3 protein: CASSLQENTEAFF
V gene: TRBV11-2; J gene: TRBJ2-1; CDR3 protein: CASSPTGGQDNEQFF
V gene: TRBV19; J gene: TRBJ1-5; CDR3 protein: CASSTPPGTAGFSNQPQHF
V gene: TRBV5-4; J gene: TRBJ1-2; CDR3 protein: CASSLDRQNYGYTF
V gene: TRBV7-9; J gene: TRBJ1-5; CDR3 protein: CASSPSGGKVNQPQHF
V gene: TRBV4-2; J gene: TRBJ2-5; CDR3 protein: CASSRSSNLGTFNEETQYF
V gene: TRBV9; J gene: TRBJ2-3; CDR3 protein: CASSLAASRTDTQYF
V gene: TRBV7-2; J gene: TRBJ1-2; CDR3 protein: CASTPPGSYGYTF
V gene: TRBV13; J gene: TRBJ2-7; CDR3 protein: CASSLWAGDPYEQYF
V gene: TRBV24-1; J gene: TRBJ2-1; CDR3 protein: CATSDSVSINEQFF
V gene: TRBV18; J gene: TRBJ2-7; CDR3 protein: CASSLPGQNKIVQYF
V gene: TRBV5-6; J gene: TRBJ1-1; CDR3 protein: CASSLTGGVTEAFF
V gene: TRBV2; J gene: TRBJ1-1; CDR3 protein: CASSETGVRNGWLEAFF
V gene: TRBV18; J gene: TRBJ2-1; CDR3 protein: CASSIGTSGSDEQFF
V gene: TRBV6-6; J gene: TRBJ1-4; CDR3 protein: CASSYSGSTNEKLFF
V gene: TRBV14; J gene: TRBJ2-1; CDR3 protein: CASSHLAGGHEQFF
V gene: TRBV15; J gene: TRBJ2-3; CDR3 protein: CATSRSAGTGVRDTQYF
V gene: TRBV15; J gene: TRBJ2-5; CDR3 protein: CATSRGDREETQYF
V gene: TRBV12-3/TRBV12-4; J gene: TRBJ1-2; CDR3 protein: CASSLSSYGYTF
V gene: TRBV27; J gene: TRBJ2-5; CDR3 protein: CASRRTGGETQYF
V gene: TRBV24-1; J gene: TRBJ1-6; CDR3 protein: CATSVAGRYNSPLHF
V gene: TRBV27; J gene: TRBJ1-1; CDR3 protein: CASSGTWGGNTEAFF
V gene: TRBV5-1; J gene: TRBJ2-3; CDR3 protein: CASSVGVGTDTQYF
V gene: TRBV5-1; J gene: TRBJ2-7; CDR3 protein: CASSLVPTGAGGSYEQYF
V gene: TRBV19; J gene: TRBJ2-1; CDR3 protein: CASSIQTSGKADEQFF
V gene: TRBV7-9; J gene: TRBJ1-3; CDR3 protein: CASPQGSTIYF
V gene: TRBV28; J gene: TRBJ1-4; CDR3 protein: CASGRKGDKLFF
V gene: TRBV2; J gene: TRBJ2-2; CDR3 protein: CASSRGQGATGELFF
V gene: TRBV7-9; J gene: TRBJ1-2; CDR3 protein: CASSLQGQSNGYTF
V gene: TRBV6-5; J gene: TRBJ1-3; CDR3 protein: CASSYSYGGNTIYF
V gene: TRBV7-2; J gene: TRBJ1-2; CDR3 protein: CASSLDLGLGGYTF
V gene: TRBV30; J gene: TRBJ1-2; CDR3 protein: CAWRGNGTGNGYTF